This T cell receptor (beta chain) is from a study of cytomegalovirus exposure and HLA in healthy donors. Turning to the study itself: Genotyping of 398 donors showed that over 65% belonged to the Caucasian-associated ancestry cluster.

The germline gives CDR1 SGHDT, CDR2 YYEEEE. Trimming at V came to 0 bases and at J to 4 bases, leaving 5 bases not matched to a gene. This CDR3 has 15 amino acids. Primers included in the PCR were 60 Vbeta and 13 Jbeta primers. Produced via immunoSEQ multiplex PCR; TCRdb's table is partial and in-frame only. The sample records about 160,000 clones, about 81% being singletons. This clone is a singleton in its sample. The specimen was PBMCs. V gene TRBV5-6 combines with J gene TRBJ2-5; 8 bases are shared with TRBD1. The sequence came from a girl aged 2 to 10 in good health and CMV-seropositive. CDR3 loop: CASSLAPTGGETQYF. For the CDR3, the DNA is TGTGCCAGCAGCTTGGCCCCCACAGGGGGAGAGACCCAGTACTTC.